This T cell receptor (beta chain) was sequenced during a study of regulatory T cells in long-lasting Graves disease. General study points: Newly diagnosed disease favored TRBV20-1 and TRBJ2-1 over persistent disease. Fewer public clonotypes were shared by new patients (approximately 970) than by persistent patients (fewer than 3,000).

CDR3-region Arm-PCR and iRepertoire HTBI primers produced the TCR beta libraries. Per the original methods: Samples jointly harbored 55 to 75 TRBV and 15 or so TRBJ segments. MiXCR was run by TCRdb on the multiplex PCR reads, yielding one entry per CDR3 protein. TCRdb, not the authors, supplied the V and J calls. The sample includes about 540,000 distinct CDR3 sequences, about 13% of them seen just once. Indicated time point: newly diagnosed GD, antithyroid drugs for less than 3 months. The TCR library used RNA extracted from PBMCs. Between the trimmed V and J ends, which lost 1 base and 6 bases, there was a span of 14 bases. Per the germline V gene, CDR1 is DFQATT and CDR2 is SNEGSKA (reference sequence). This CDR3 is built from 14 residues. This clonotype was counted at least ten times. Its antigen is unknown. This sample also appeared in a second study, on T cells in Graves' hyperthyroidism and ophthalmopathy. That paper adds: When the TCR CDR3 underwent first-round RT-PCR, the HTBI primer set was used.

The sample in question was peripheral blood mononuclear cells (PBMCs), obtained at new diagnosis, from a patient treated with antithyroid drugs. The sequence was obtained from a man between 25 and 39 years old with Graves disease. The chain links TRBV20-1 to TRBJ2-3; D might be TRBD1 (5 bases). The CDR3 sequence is CSARARAPPDTQYF. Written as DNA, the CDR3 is TGCAGTGCTAGAGCCAGGGCCCCCCCCGATACGCAGTATTTT.